This TCR beta chain comes out of a study of CD8+ T cells in alopecia areata. Alopecia areata patients had lesional scalp punch biopsies and peripheral blood taken from them. cDNA reverse transcribed from extracted RNA served as the sequencing template. Repertoires were generated with immunoSEQ multiplex PCR, while TCRdb's copy carries only in-frame clones and drops some. Of 9,500 to 15,000 clones in the sample, more than 45% were seen once. Germline assignment: CDR1 SGHDN and CDR2 FVKESK. The CDR3 covers 16 residues. The J segment lost 2 bases and the V segment lost 4 bases, leaving 6 bases of the junction unmatched.

What was sequenced was skin. The chain recombines TRBV14 with TRBJ2-3; 10 bases line up with TRBD2. The TCR sequence derives from a human donor with alopecia areata. The CDR3 DNA follows: TGTGCCAGCAGCCCCGGGACTAGCGTATACACAGATACGCAGTATTTT. It codes for CASSPGTSVYTDTQYF. Supplemented by reference TRBV14 and TRBJ2-3, the full variable domain reads EAGVTQFPSHSVIEKGQTVTLRCDPISGHDNLYWYRRVMGKEIKFLLHFVKESKQDESGMPNNRFLAERTGGTYSTLKVQPAELEDSGVYFCASSPGTSVYTDTQYFGPGTRLTVL.